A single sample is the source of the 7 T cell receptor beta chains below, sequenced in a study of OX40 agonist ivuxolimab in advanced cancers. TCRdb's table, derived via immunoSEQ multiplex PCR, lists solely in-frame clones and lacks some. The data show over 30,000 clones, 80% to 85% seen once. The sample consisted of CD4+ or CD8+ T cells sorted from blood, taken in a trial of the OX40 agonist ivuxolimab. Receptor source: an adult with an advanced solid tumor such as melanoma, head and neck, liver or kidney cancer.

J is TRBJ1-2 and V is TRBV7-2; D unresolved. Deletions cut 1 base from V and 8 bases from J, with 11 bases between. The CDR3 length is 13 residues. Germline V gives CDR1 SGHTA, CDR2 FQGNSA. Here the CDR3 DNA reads TGTGCCAGCAGCTTAGAATCCAGGCGAGGCTACACCTTC. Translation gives CASSLESRRGYTF.

The CDR3 bases are TGTGCCAGCGTTGGCCAGAACACAGATACGCAGTATTTT. Its protein is CASVGQNTDTQYF. The V gene is TRBV5-8, the J gene TRBJ2-3; no firm D call. This CDR3 spans 13 amino acids. V lost 7 bases to trimming and J lost 2 bases, with 11 bases between them. Germline loops: CDR1 SGHTS, CDR2 YDEGEE.

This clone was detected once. CDR3 amino acids: CASRAQGEVGGYTF. CDR3 in DNA: TGTGCCAGCAGAGCTCAGGGGGAAGTTGGGGGCTACACCTTC. This rearrangement joins TRBV6-1 to TRBJ1-2; 7 bases align to TRBD1. V dropped 6 bases and J dropped 8; count of bases not matched to a gene: 12. The CDR3 totals 14 residues. Germline values: CDR1 MNHNS, CDR2 SASEGT.

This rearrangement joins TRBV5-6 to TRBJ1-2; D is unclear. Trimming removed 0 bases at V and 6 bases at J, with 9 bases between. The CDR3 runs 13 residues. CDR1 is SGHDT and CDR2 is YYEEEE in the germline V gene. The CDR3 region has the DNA TGTGCCAGCAGCTTGGGACGATTAAATGGCTACACCTTC. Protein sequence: CASSLGRLNGYTF.

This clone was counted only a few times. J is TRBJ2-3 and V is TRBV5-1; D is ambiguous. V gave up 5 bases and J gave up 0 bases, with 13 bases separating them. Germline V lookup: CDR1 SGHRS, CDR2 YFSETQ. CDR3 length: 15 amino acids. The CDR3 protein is CASRIRASSTDTQYF. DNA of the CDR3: TGCGCCAGCAGAATCAGAGCCTCCAGCACAGATACGCAGTATTTT.

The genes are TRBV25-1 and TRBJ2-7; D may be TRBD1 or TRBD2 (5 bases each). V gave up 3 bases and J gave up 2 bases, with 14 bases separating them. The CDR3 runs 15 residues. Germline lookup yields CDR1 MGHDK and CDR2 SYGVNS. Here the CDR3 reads CASSEGVIGPYEQYF. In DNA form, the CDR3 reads TGTGCCAGCAGTGAGGGGGTCATTGGTCCCTACGAGCAGTACTTC.

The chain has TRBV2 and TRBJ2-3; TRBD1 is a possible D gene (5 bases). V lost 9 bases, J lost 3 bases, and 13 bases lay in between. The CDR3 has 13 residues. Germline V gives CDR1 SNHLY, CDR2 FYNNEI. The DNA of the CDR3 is TGTGCCAGTAAGGGGTCCGGGACAGATACGCAGTATTTT. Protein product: CASKGSGTDTQYF.